This TCR beta chain was sequenced for a study of blood T cells in healthy people across ages (dated by TCRdb to the mid-2010s). Background for the entire study: Template switching captured roughly one uniquely barcoded TCR beta cDNA molecule per two T cells in model experiments. The study measured age-related changes in TCR beta repertoire diversity using deep sequencing normalized with unique cDNA molecular identifiers. Four age groups were formed from the donors: young (average approximately 16 years), middle-aged (just under 40), aged (approximately 60) and long-lived (less than 85). To avoid experimental bias, donors of different ages were randomly spread across the sequencing lanes. Using the same blood draw, the study looked at two additional independent replicas of 1 million unique cDNA reads for two donors, one aged 18 to 30 and the other aged 80 or older.

The study at large found these results: Conclusive comparison of naive and antigen-experienced compartments was prevented by the profiling of bulk unsorted PBMCs. Observed TCR beta diversity correlated strongly with the percentage of naive T cells measured by flow cytometry. Because the CMV infection status of the donors was unknown, age-related changes in expanded clonotypes may potentially have been confounded. Observed TCR beta diversity per million T cells fell roughly linearly with age, and a significant reduction was already apparent by age around 40. Total diversity estimates from one million sequenced T cells were considered lower bounds and underestimates. Compared with the aged group, the long-lived group had more naive CD4+ T cells, fewer expanded clones and increased TCR diversity, a pattern suggesting age selection.

The roughly 39 donors, aged about 6 to 95 years, were systemically healthy Caucasian individuals from Russia. Each donor gave 8 to 10 milliliters of peripheral blood, collected into EDTA-treated Vacutainer tubes. PBMCs were isolated by Ficoll-Paque density-gradient centrifugation, with at least 6.5 million obtained per sample. Trizol reagent was used to extract total RNA from PBMCs, with at least 6 micrograms per sample. Naive CD45RAhigh/CD27high T cell percentages were measured by flow cytometry on a PBMC aliquot from every donor. This clonotype has just one count. No cognate antigen has been identified for it. The input lacks base qualities; no much larger clone sits a single base away. One read alone is weak evidence. Libraries were built with 5' RACE. The instrument given in TCRdb is Illumina HiSeq 2500. A second 7 to 11 cycle PCR used a sample-barcoded 5' primer and a J-beta primer mix. A template-switch 5' adaptor carrying 12 random nucleotides introduced a unique molecular identifier onto each TCR beta cDNA molecule. Each sample yielded at least 2.5 million CDR3-containing paired-end reads. The Mint cDNA synthesis kit, primed by a TRBC-specific oligonucleotide, was used to synthesize first-strand cDNA from all RNA. All cDNA was treated with uracil-DNA glycosylase and then went through a first 18-cycle PCR with the universal primers M1SS and BC2_uni_R. Per the authors' processing: For normalization, 1 million high-quality reads, each with a distinct molecular identifier, were randomly selected from each sample. Instead of being binned into consensus sequences, reads that shared molecular identifiers were thrown out. MiTCR, with a Q25 quality threshold and the strictest error-elimination algorithm, was used for CDR3 identification, clonotype clustering and error correction. A nonparametric unseen species model with Euler transformation was used to estimate a lower bound on total TCR beta diversity. TCRdb reprocessing: public reads trimmed at Q25 with fastp, clones called with MiXCR, in-frame beta chains kept. Entries that share a CDR3 protein sequence are merged under the most common genes and DNA. For this entry, the V and J calls and clone size follow TCRdb and not the study's own pipeline. This sample lists fewer than 900,000 distinct CDR3 sequences; about 40% were detected once. The ten largest clonotypes hold 20% to 25% of the sample.

The CDR3 measures 16 amino acids from cysteine to phenylalanine. Here the CDR3 DNA is all that survives: 48 bases in frame from base 1. The germline V gene gives CDR1 as KGHSH and CDR2 as LQKENI. Compared with germline, V lacks 6 bases and J lacks 4 bases; bases without a gene match: 9. This receptor was obtained from a woman in her fifties or sixties in good health. Recombination connected TRBV18 to TRBJ1-3; TRBD1 matches 10 bases in the middle. Specimen: blood. Here is the DNA: TGTGCCAGCTCCGACCAACGGGACAGGGGAGGAAACACCATATATTTT. Translated, this is CASSDQRDRGGNTIYF.